The rows below give T cell receptor beta chains drawn from one sample of a study of cytomegalovirus exposure and HLA in healthy donors. Data came from immunoSEQ multiplex PCR; TCRdb stores just in-frame clones and leaves some out. The table lists 75,000 to 100,000 clones, 70% to 80% of them singletons, with about a sixth in the top ten. Sequenced sample: PBMCs. The receptors shown here come from a man aged 60 to 69 in good health and CMV-seropositive. Both conserved end residues are part of each CDR3. D genes are given only for firm matches. Expanded clones get a size class; other rows say once, few or many, or leave the size out.

>NA|TRBJ2-5|TRBD1|TRBV30
TGTGGAGGGGGCAGTCAAGAGACCCAGTACTTC
CGGGSQETQYF
>NA|TRBJ1-1|NA|TRBV30
TGTGCCTGGAGACCTCATGGGGGGGATGGGTTCGCTGAAGCTTTCTTT
CAWRPHGGDGFAEAFF
>NA|TRBJ2-3|NA|TRBV28
TGTGCCAGCAGTGGTCGTTCAGGGGTTAGCACAGATACGCAGTATTTT
CASSGRSGVSTDTQYF
>NA|TRBJ2-7|TRBD1|TRBV27
TGTGCCAGCAGTTTAAAGCCGGGACAGGGGGTCTACGAGCAGTACTTC
CASSLKPGQGVYEQYF
>once|TRBJ2-7|NA|TRBV5-1
TGCGCCAGCAGCTTCGGGGTACGAGTTTACGAGCAGTACTTC
CASSFGVRVYEQYF
>once|TRBJ2-7|NA|TRBV7-2
TGTGCCAGCAGCTCCTCGAGCTCCTACGAGCAGTACTTC
CASSSSSSYEQYF
>once|TRBJ2-7|NA|TRBV7-9
TGTGCCAGCAGCTTATGGGTGGCCGCGGGCTACGAGCAGTACTTC
CASSLWVAAGYEQYF
>once|TRBJ2-7|NA|TRBV5-8
TGTGCCAGCAGCCGACTTACACCACAACAGGGAACAAACACCTACGAGCAGTACTTC
CASSRLTPQQGTNTYEQYF
>NA|TRBJ1-1|NA|TRBV25-1
TGTGCCAGCACCCCGAGGTGGGGGCTGAACACTGAAGCTTTCTTT
CASTPRWGLNTEAFF
>NA|TRBJ2-1|TRBD1|TRBV7-2
TGTGCCAGCAGCTTAGGAGACAGGGATCGGTACAATGAGCAGTTCTTC
CASSLGDRDRYNEQFF
>few|TRBJ1-5|NA|TRBV10-3
TGTGCCATCAAGGAGGGAGGGCAGCCCCAGCATTTT
CAIKEGGQPQHF
>NA|TRBJ2-7|TRBD1|TRBV30
TGTGCCTGTCAGGGACAGATCTCCTACGAGCAGTACTTC
CACQGQISYEQYF
>NA|TRBJ1-2|TRBD1|TRBV30
TGTGCCTGGAGTTTTACTCCCGGACAGGGTGGCTACACCTTC
CAWSFTPGQGGYTF
>NA|TRBJ2-6|TRBD1|TRBV12-5
TGTGCTAGTGGTCCAACCCCCAACAGGGGGCTTTTCCTCAGCTCTGGGGCCAACGTCCTGACTTTC
CASGPTPNRGLFLSSGANVLTF
>NA|TRBJ1-4|TRBD1|TRBV5-1
TGCGCCAGCAGCTTGTACAGGGGCACTAATGAAAAACTGTTTTTT
CASSLYRGTNEKLFF
>NA|TRBJ1-4|NA|TRBV5-4
TGTGCCAGCAGCTTTCAGCGGGCAACTAATGAAAAACTGTTTTTT
CASSFQRATNEKLFF
>once|TRBJ2-5|TRBD2|TRBV11-1
TGTGCCAGCAGGGCTAGCGGGGTAGAGACCCAGTACTTC
CASRASGVETQYF
>once|TRBJ2-2|NA|TRBV9
TGTGCCAGCAGCGTAGGGCCCTGGGGACAAACCGGGGAGCTGTTTTTT
CASSVGPWGQTGELFF
>NA|TRBJ1-1|TRBD1|TRBV27
TGTGCCAGCAGTTTATCTTGGCAGGGGGACACTGAAGCTTTCTTT
CASSLSWQGDTEAFF
>NA|TRBJ1-2|NA|TRBV14
TGTGCCAGCAGCCAATCCCAGGGCAACTATGGCTACACCTTC
CASSQSQGNYGYTF
>NA|TRBJ2-7|NA|TRBV5-1
TGCGCCAGCAGCTGGGAGACAATCTACGAGCAGTACTTC
CASSWETIYEQYF
>NA|TRBJ1-1|NA|TRBV2
TGTGCCAGCAGCTCAGGGGAGTTGAACACTGAAGCTTTCTTT
CASSSGELNTEAFF
>NA|TRBJ2-7|NA|TRBV9
TGTGCCAGCAGCGTAGTTGGCAGCTCCTACGAGCAGTACTTC
CASSVVGSSYEQYF
>NA|TRBJ1-3|NA|TRBV7-9
TGTGCCAGCAGCTTAGTGGAGGGAAGCGGAAACACCATATATTTT
CASSLVEGSGNTIYF
>NA|TRBJ2-7|NA|TRBV5-4
TGTGCCAGCAGCCAACACAATGAGGAAGAGCAGTACTTC
CASSQHNEEEQYF
>NA|TRBJ2-7|NA|TRBV7-9
TGTGCCAGCAGCTCCCTAGGGGCCTACGAGCAGTACTTC
CASSSLGAYEQYF
>NA|TRBJ2-7|TRBD1|TRBV19
TGTGCCAGTAGCCCTGGGACAGGGGGCTCCTACGAGCAGTACTTC
CASSPGTGGSYEQYF
>few|TRBJ1-3|NA|TRBV7-9
TGTGCCAGCAGCGCAGGGGCTGGAAACACCATATATTTT
CASSAGAGNTIYF
>NA|TRBJ2-7|NA|TRBV29-1
TGCAGCGTTGTCGGTCGGGACACCCACCCCTCCTCCTACGAGCAGTACTTC
CSVVGRDTHPSSYEQYF
>NA|TRBJ2-7|TRBD1|TRBV6-5
TGTGCCAGCAGTTACGGGACAGGGTTTCCATACGAGCAGTACTTC
CASSYGTGFPYEQYF
>NA|TRBJ2-3|NA|TRBV29-1
TGCAGCGTTGTAACTCGGGATGATACGCAGTATTTT
CSVVTRDDTQYF
>NA|TRBJ2-4|TRBD2|TRBV19
TGTGCCAGTAGTATTATCGGGGGGGGGATACAAAACATTCAGTACTTC
CASSIIGGGIQNIQYF
>NA|TRBJ1-4|TRBD1|TRBV7-9
TGTTCCAGCAGCTTCCGGACAGGGGGACGAGCTAATGAAAAACTGTTTTTT
CSSSFRTGGRANEKLFF
>once|TRBJ2-4|TRBD2|TRBV9
TGTGCCAGCAGCGTGCGGGGGGCCCTGTGGGACATTCAGTACTTC
CASSVRGALWDIQYF
>NA|TRBJ2-1|NA|TRBV27
TGTGCCTCCCAGGGGGGCTACAATGAGCAGTTCTTC
CASQGGYNEQFF
>NA|TRBJ2-7|TRBD2|TRBV7-2
TGTGCCAGCAGCTTATCGGGGAGGGCCGAGCAGTACTTC
CASSLSGRAEQYF